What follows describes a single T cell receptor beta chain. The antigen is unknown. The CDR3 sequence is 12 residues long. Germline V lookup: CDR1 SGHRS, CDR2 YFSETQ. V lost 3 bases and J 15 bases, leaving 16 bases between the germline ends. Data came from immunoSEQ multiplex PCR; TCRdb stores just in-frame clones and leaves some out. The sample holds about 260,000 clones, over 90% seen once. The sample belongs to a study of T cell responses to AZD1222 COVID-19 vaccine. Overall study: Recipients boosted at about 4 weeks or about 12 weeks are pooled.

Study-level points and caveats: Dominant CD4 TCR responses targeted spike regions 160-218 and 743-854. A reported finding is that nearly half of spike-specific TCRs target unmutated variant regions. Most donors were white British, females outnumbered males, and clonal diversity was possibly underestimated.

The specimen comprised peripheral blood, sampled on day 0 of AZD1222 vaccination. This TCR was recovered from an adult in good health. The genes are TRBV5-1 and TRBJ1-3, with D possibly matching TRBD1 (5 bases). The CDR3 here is CASSWGDGPAYF. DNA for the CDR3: TGCGCCAGCAGCTGGGGGGATGGCCCCGCATATTTT.